This record concerns one T cell receptor (beta chain) sequence. In the authors' methods: Amplification with reference gene primers provided the estimates of nucleated cell counts. Here immunoSEQ multiplex PCR was the method, and the copy in TCRdb shows in-frame clones only, minus some. For V, J and clone size, that table is used; D and trimming come from the DNA. The data show more than 130,000 clones, with roughly four fifths seen just once and 8% to 10% held by the top ten. This sample is drawn from a study of blood T cell repertoires in COVID-19. As for the study in general: Whether acute or convalescent, the COVID-19 samples came from the United States, Italy and Spain.

The TCR sequence derives from an elderly woman in a cohort sampled during active or convalescent COVID-19. Material: peripheral blood.

CDR3 residues: CASSSQRGYEQFF. CDR3 DNA sequence: TGTGCCAGCAGCTCCCAACGAGGGTATGAGCAGTTCTTC. V usage is TRBV5-4 and J usage is TRBJ2-1; TRBD2 might be the D (5 bases). V dropped 3 bases and J dropped 8 bases, with 12 bases sitting between them. The CDR3 is 13 amino acids. Germline V gene data show CDR1 as SGHNT and CDR2 as YYREEE (reference sequence). Full variable domain (rest looked up from reference TRBV5-4 and TRBJ2-1): ETGVTQSPTHLIKTRGQQVTLRCSSQSGHNTVSWYQQALGQGPQFIFQYYREEENGRGNFPPRFSGLQFPNYSSELNVNALELDDSALYLCASSSQRGYEQFFGPGTRLTVL.